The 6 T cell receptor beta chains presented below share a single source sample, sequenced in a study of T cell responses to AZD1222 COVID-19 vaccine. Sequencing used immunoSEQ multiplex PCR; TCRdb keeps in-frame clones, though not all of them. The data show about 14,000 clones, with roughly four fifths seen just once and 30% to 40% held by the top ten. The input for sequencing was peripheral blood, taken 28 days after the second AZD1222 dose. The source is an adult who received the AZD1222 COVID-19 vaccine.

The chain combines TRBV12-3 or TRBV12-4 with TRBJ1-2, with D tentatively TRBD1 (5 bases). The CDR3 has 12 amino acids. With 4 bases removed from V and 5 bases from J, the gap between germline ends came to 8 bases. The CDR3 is CASSSSGYGYTF. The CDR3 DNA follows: TGTGCCAGCAGTTCCTCAGGGTATGGCTACACCTTC.

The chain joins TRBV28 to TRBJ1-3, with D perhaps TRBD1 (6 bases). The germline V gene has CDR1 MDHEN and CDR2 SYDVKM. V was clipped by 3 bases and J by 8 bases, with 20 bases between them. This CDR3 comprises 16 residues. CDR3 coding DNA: TGTGCCAGCAGTTTTGATTGGGGGACATTTGAGTACACCATATATTTT. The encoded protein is CASSFDWGTFEYTIYF.

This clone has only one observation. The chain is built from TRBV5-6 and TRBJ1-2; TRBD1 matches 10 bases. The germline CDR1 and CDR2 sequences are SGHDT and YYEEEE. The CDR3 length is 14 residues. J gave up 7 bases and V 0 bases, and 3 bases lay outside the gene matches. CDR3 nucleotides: TGTGCCAGCAGCTTGGGACAGGGGGCTGGTGGCTACACCTTC. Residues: CASSLGQGAGGYTF.

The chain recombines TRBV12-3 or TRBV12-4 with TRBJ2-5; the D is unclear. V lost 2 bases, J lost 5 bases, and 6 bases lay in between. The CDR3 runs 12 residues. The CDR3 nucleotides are TGTGCCAGCAGTTTACTTCTGGAGACCCAGTACTTC. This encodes CASSLLLETQYF.

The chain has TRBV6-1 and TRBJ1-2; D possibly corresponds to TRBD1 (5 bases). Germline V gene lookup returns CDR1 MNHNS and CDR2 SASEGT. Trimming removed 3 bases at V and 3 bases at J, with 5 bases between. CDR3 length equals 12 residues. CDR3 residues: CASSEGHYGYTF. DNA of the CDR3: TGTGCCAGCAGTGAGGGGCACTATGGCTACACCTTC.

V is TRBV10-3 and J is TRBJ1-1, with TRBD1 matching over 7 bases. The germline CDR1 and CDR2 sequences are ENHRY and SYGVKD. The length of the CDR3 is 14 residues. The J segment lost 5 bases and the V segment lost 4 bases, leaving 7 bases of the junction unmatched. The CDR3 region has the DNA TGTGCCATCAGTGTGGAGGGGGCGCCGACTGAAGCTTTCTTT. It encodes CAISVEGAPTEAFF.